This paragraph covers one T cell receptor (beta chain) sequence. Its antigen remains unknown. Germline lookup yields CDR1 LGHDT and CDR2 YNNKEL (reference sequence). V shed 3 bases and J 8 bases; nucleotides not matched to a gene: 13. The CDR3 consists of 19 residues. The sample belongs to a study of T cell responses to AZD1222 COVID-19 vaccine. Measured with immunoSEQ multiplex PCR; TCRdb has only the in-frame clones, and not every one. The table shows some 120,000 clones, with about 90% occurring only once. Study-wide results and limits: Compared with day 0, the breadth and depth of the Spike-specific TCR repertoire rose significantly after two doses of AZD1222. Possibly, clonal diversity was underestimated; donors were largely white British and included more females. Repertoire collection took place solely once the T cell response had peaked.

J is TRBJ2-1 and V is TRBV3-1 (or the pseudogene TRBV3-2); 16 bases line up with TRBD2. The sequence came from an adult in good health. The material sequenced was peripheral blood, taken on day 0 of AZD1222 vaccination. In DNA, the CDR3 is TGTGCCAGCAGCCAGCTCCCGGGACTAGCGGGAGGGCCGAAAGATGAGCAGTTCTTC. It yields the protein CASSQLPGLAGGPKDEQFF.